This T cell receptor (beta chain) was identified in a study of blood T cell repertoires in COVID-19. Profiled with immunoSEQ multiplex PCR; TCRdb holds only in-frame clones, not every one. The profile shows 370,000 or so clones, around 87% of them singletons. Per the germline V gene, CDR1 is LNHDA and CDR2 is SQIVND (reference sequence). V was cut by 2 bases and J by 2 bases, with 9 bases left in between. The CDR3 length is 14 residues. The sequence came from a man in his thirties or forties who had recovered from COVID-19. Sequencing was performed on PBMCs or T cells enriched from blood (not recorded which). The chain couples TRBV19 to TRBJ1-1, with D unclear. CDR3 amino acids: CASSINFRNTEAFF. In DNA, the CDR3 is TGTGCCAGTAGTATAAACTTCCGCAACACTGAAGCTTTCTTT.